Shown below are 29 T cell receptor beta chains from a single sample sequenced in a study of cytotoxic CD8 clonotypes in ibrutinib-treated CLL. Produced via immunoSEQ multiplex PCR; TCRdb's table is partial and in-frame only. The data show around 310,000 clones, more than 65% seen once. This specimen consisted of PBMCs, obtained before ibrutinib treatment. The receptors here all came from a human donor with chronic lymphocytic leukemia.

The chain links TRBV27 to TRBJ2-2; D is perhaps TRBD2 (6 bases). Trimming pared 5 bases from V and 5 bases from J, leaving 9 bases between. This CDR3 region has 13 residues. CDR1 is MNHEY and CDR2 is SMNVEV in the germline V gene (reference sequence). In nucleotides, the CDR3 is TGTGCCAGCAGTCCGACTAGGACCGGGGAGCTGTTTTTT. The encoded protein is CASSPTRTGELFF.

The V call is TRBV5-1, the J call TRBJ2-7; D might be TRBD2 (6 bases). This CDR3 has 16 amino acids. The ends were cut back, 0 bases at V and 0 bases at J, with 13 bases in the middle. CDR1 is SGHRS, CDR2 YFSETQ, per germline. The CDR3 nucleotides are TGCGCCAGCAGCTTGGCCTCTCACGGGAGCTCCTACGAGCAGTACTTC. Translation gives CASSLASHGSSYEQYF.

The chain uses TRBV30 and TRBJ2-7, with D maybe TRBD2 (5 bases). Trimming took off 5 bases at V and 2 bases at J, with 13 bases between the two ends. The CDR3 is 13 residues long. Germline V CDR1 and CDR2: GTSNPN, SVGIG (reference sequence). CDR3 nucleotides: TGTGCCTGGCAAGCGGACGTAACCTACGAGCAGTACTTC. Amino acid sequence: CAWQADVTYEQYF.

The chain has TRBV10-3 and TRBJ1-2; D is possibly TRBD1 (6 bases). V dropped 4 bases and J dropped 2 bases, with 14 bases sitting between them. CDR1 ENHRY and CDR2 SYGVKD come from the germline V gene. This CDR3 is built from 15 residues. CDR3 protein: CAISVSPGGNYGYTF. CDR3 nucleotide sequence: TGTGCCATCAGTGTCAGTCCTGGGGGCAACTATGGCTACACCTTC.

CDR3 sequence: CASRLNVGYTF. CDR3 nucleotides: TGTGCCAGCAGACTAAACGTAGGCTACACCTTC. V and J are TRBV6-5 and TRBJ1-2; D gene unclear. Trimming shortened V by 6 bases and J by 8 bases, and 10 bases separated the two germline ends. This CDR3 is 11 amino acids long. Germline assignment: CDR1 MNHEY and CDR2 SVGAGI.

The J gene is TRBJ1-4, the V gene TRBV15; a weak D match, TRBD1 (5 bases). Trimming stripped 1 base from V and 0 bases from J, with 15 bases between. The CDR3 runs 18 residues. CDR1 and CDR2 from the germline V gene are LNHNV and YYDKDF (reference sequence). This CDR3 reads CATSRVRVVGSTNEKLFF. The CDR3 DNA follows: TGTGCCACCAGCAGAGTCAGGGTAGTTGGTTCAACTAATGAAAAACTGTTTTTT. The full variable domain, completed using reference TRBV15 and TRBJ1-4, is DAMVIQNPRYQVTQFGKPVTLSCSQTLNHNVMYWYQQKSSQAPKLLFHYYDKDFNNEADTPDNFQSRRPNTSFCFLDIRSPGLGDTAMYLCATSRVRVVGSTNEKLFFGSGTQLSVL.

This sequence joins TRBV6-4 and TRBJ2-5, with 7 nucleotides matching TRBD2. The CDR3 length is 9 residues. V dropped 8 bases and J dropped 10; count of bases not matched to a gene: 1. Germline V gives CDR1 MRHNA, CDR2 SNTAGT. Written as DNA, the CDR3 is TGTGCCAGCGGGGGGGACCAGTACTTC. This encodes CASGGDQYF.

V gene TRBV7-2 combines with J gene TRBJ1-5; a possible D gene is TRBD1 (5 bases). This CDR3 is 14 amino acids long. Per germline, CDR1 SGHTA and CDR2 FQGNSA. V was trimmed by 4 bases and J by 3 bases, leaving 10 bases between them. CDR3 sequence reads: CASSSGIDNQPQHF. CDR3 nucleotide sequence: TGTGCCAGCAGCTCAGGGATCGACAATCAGCCCCAGCATTTT.

The V call is TRBV7-3, the J call TRBJ2-7; D may match TRBD1 or TRBD2 (5 bases each). The CDR3 has 14 residues. Trimming shortened V by 5 bases and J by 2 bases, and 13 bases separated the two germline ends. Germline V lookup: CDR1 SGHTA, CDR2 FQGTGA. CDR3 amino acids: CASSKGPNTYEQYF. CDR3 coding DNA: TGTGCCAGCAGCAAGGGACCCAACACCTACGAGCAGTACTTC.

This clone has just a few counts. The rearrangement links TRBV30 to TRBJ2-7; D gene ambiguous. V was cut by 0 bases and J by 0 bases, with 9 bases left in between. The germline CDR1 and CDR2 sequences are GTSNPN and SVGIG (reference sequence). The CDR3 loop spans 14 amino acids. The CDR3 loop is CAWSVLGPSYEQYF. In DNA, the CDR3 is TGTGCCTGGAGTGTATTAGGGCCCTCCTACGAGCAGTACTTC.

Only a few counts were recorded for this clone. The DNA of the CDR3 is TGTGCCAGCAGCCGACAAGTCGATGAGCAGTTCTTC. It specifies CASSRQVDEQFF. The chain recombines TRBV7-2 with TRBJ2-1; D not resolved. Germline loops: CDR1 SGHTA, CDR2 FQGNSA. The CDR3 sequence is 12 residues long. The V and J ends lost 5 bases and 8 bases respectively, with 10 bases between them.

V gene TRBV10-2 combines with J gene TRBJ1-2; possible D gene TRBD1, 6 bases. The germline V gene encodes CDR1 WSHSY and CDR2 SAAADI. Trimming left V 8 bases short and J 5 bases short, with 18 bases between. This CDR3 is 14 amino acids long. The CDR3 is CASGDTQGGYGYTF. CDR3 sequence (DNA): TGCGCCAGCGGGGACACACAGGGCGGATATGGCTACACCTTC.

The chain combines TRBV29-1 with TRBJ1-1; D gene ambiguous. V dropped 6 bases and J dropped 4 bases, with 18 bases sitting between them. Germline values: CDR1 SQVTM, CDR2 ANQGSEA. The CDR3 consists of 14 residues. The CDR3 loop reads CSVASPLVPTEAFF. The CDR3 nucleotides are TGCAGCGTCGCTTCACCCTTGGTCCCCACTGAAGCTTTCTTT.

This clone has more than one count but fewer than ten. The chain uses TRBV2 and TRBJ2-4; the D gene is possibly TRBD2 (6 bases). The V end lost 2 bases, the J end lost 6 bases, and 11 bases lay between the germline ends. The CDR3 covers 14 residues. CDR1 and CDR2 (germline): SNHLY, FYNNEI. The CDR3 DNA reads TGTGCCAGCAGTGAAAACCCGGGACTAAACATTCAGTACTTC. Translation: CASSENPGLNIQYF.

The chain employs TRBV11-3 and TRBJ2-5; D is unresolved. With 4 bases removed from V and 2 bases from J, the gap between germline ends came to 2 bases. In germline, CDR1 is SGHNT, CDR2 YENEEA. This CDR3 has 11 amino acids. The CDR3 spells CASSSQETQYF. CDR3 bases: TGTGCCAGCAGCTCACAAGAGACCCAGTACTTC.

The genes are TRBV25-1 and TRBJ1-4, with a weak D call TRBD1 (5 bases). CDR3 length: 16 amino acids. Germline CDR1 reads MGHDK; CDR2 reads SYGVNS. V was trimmed by 4 bases and J by 5 bases, leaving 17 bases between them. CDR3 protein: CASSVDYGGRNEKLFF. CDR3 DNA: TGTGCCAGCAGTGTGGACTATGGGGGTAGAAATGAAAAACTGTTTTTT.

V and J are TRBV18 and TRBJ2-1; D is unclear. Trimming stripped 4 bases from V and 3 bases from J, with 7 bases between. The CDR3 has 13 residues. CDR1 is KGHSH, CDR2 LQKENI, per germline. This CDR3 is CASSRDNYNEQFF. DNA for the CDR3: TGTGCCAGCTCACGCGACAACTACAATGAGCAGTTCTTC.

This chain joins TRBV25-1 and TRBJ2-2; 7 nucleotides agree with TRBD1. The germline gives CDR1 MGHDK, CDR2 SYGVNS. The J segment lost 5 bases and the V segment lost 3 bases, leaving 12 bases of the junction unmatched. This CDR3 region has 17 residues. The CDR3 loop is CASSDIRALTGTGELFF. The CDR3 region has the DNA TGTGCCAGCAGTGACATCCGCGCGTTGACAGGGACCGGGGAGCTGTTTTTT.

The chain has TRBV4-3 and TRBJ2-1, with TRBD2 matching 13 bases. CDR1 and CDR2 (germline): LGHNA, YSLEER. The V segment lost 3 bases and the J segment 10 bases; nucleotides outside the gene matches: 6. The CDR3 sequence is 15 residues long. DNA for the CDR3: TGCGCCAGCAGCCAGGGACTAGCGGGGCAATTAGAGCAGTTCTTC. This translates into CASSQGLAGQLEQFF.

Only a few counts were recorded for this clone. This chain uses TRBV19 with TRBJ2-3, with TRBD1 identical over 7 bases. V shed 4 bases and J 4 bases; nucleotides not matched to a gene: 8. This CDR3 region has 15 residues. Germline V gives CDR1 LNHDA, CDR2 SQIVND (reference sequence). This CDR3 reads CASSTSGTAADTQYF. The CDR3 nucleotides read TGTGCCAGTAGTACCTCCGGGACAGCTGCAGATACGCAGTATTTT.

The CDR3 is CASSPAGGREETQYF. CDR3 DNA: TGTGCCAGCAGCCCCGCGGGCGGGAGGGAAGAGACCCAGTACTTC. V gene TRBV7-3 combines with J gene TRBJ2-5; 9 nucleotides align to TRBD2. The length of the CDR3 is 15 residues. Germline V CDR1 and CDR2: SGHTA, FQGTGA. The V gene end was trimmed by 5 bases and the J gene end by 3 bases; junction bases not matched to a gene: 7.

J is TRBJ2-1 and V is TRBV7-9, with 12 positions matching TRBD1. V lost 6 bases, J lost 6 bases, and 3 bases stayed unmatched. The CDR3 is made up of 14 amino acids. Germline CDR1 SEHNR, CDR2 FQNEAQ (reference sequence). CDR3 DNA: TGTGCCAGCAGACTGGGACAGGGGGCCAATGAGCAGTTCTTC. Amino acids: CASRLGQGANEQFF.

The table lists this clone with a few counts. The V and J genes are TRBV2 and TRBJ2-1, with 12 bases aligning to TRBD2. Germline V gives CDR1 SNHLY, CDR2 FYNNEI. The CDR3 runs to 14 residues. J was trimmed by 6 bases and V by 9 bases; bases with no gene match: 6. CDR3 residues: CARTGTSGFNEQFF. The CDR3 nucleotides read TGTGCCAGAACCGGGACTAGCGGGTTCAATGAGCAGTTCTTC.

This clone was picked up one time. V gene TRBV29-1 combines with J gene TRBJ2-1; 12 nucleotides align to TRBD2. This CDR3 is built from 14 residues. V shed 8 bases and J 3 bases; nucleotides not matched to a gene: 5. The germline gives CDR1 SQVTM, CDR2 ANQGSEA. The CDR3 DNA sequence: TGCAGCTCGGGACTAGCGGGCGGCTACAATGAGCAGTTCTTC. Translating gives CSSGLAGGYNEQFF.

V is TRBV6-5 and J is TRBJ1-3, with a tentative D call TRBD1 (5 bases). From germline, CDR1 is MNHEY and CDR2 SVGAGI. V dropped 4 bases and J dropped 1 base, with 11 bases sitting between them. The CDR3 extends over 15 amino acids. The CDR3 protein is CASSFKGSSGNTIYF. Written as DNA, the CDR3 is TGTGCCAGCAGTTTCAAGGGGTCGTCTGGAAACACCATATATTTT.

The V call is TRBV6-6, the J call TRBJ2-1; D might be TRBD2 (5 bases). The CDR3 runs 13 residues. Germline-derived CDR1 and CDR2 are MNHNY and SVGAGI (reference sequence). Trimming shortened V by 8 bases and J by 7 bases, and 15 bases separated the two germline ends. CDR3 nucleotides: TGTGCCAGCGGCCGCAGTCGGACTAATGAGCAGTTCTTC. As protein: CASGRSRTNEQFF.

The J gene is TRBJ1-4, the V gene TRBV4-1; D unresolved. V gave up 4 bases and J gave up 3 bases, with 15 bases separating them. Germline V gives CDR1 MGHRA, CDR2 YSYEKL. The CDR3 length is 16 residues. This chain's CDR3 is CASSRAGGTSNEKLFF. The CDR3, as DNA: TGCGCCAGCAGCCGAGCAGGCGGAACCTCTAATGAAAAACTGTTTTTT.

The chain employs TRBV18 and TRBJ2-2; 9 nucleotides match TRBD2. Germline V gene data show CDR1 as KGHSH and CDR2 as LQKENI. CDR3 length: 17 amino acids. V was pared by 1 base and J by 5 bases, with 8 bases of the junction left unmatched. In DNA form, the CDR3 reads TGTGCCAGCTCACCACAACGTAGTAGCGGGAGTACCGGGGAGCTGTTTTTT. Its protein is CASSPQRSSGSTGELFF.

This chain uses TRBV12-5 with TRBJ2-2; 10 bases agree with TRBD1. Germline trimming cut 6 bases from V and 3 bases from J; bases unmatched to any gene: 7. The CDR3 is 16 amino acids. The V gene's germline CDR1 is LGHNT and CDR2 FRNRAP. This CDR3 is CASGPRTGGDTGELFF. CDR3 nucleotides: TGTGCTAGTGGGCCACGGACAGGGGGGGACACCGGGGAGCTGTTTTTT.